This T cell receptor (beta chain) derives from a study of a mutant IDH1 vaccine in newly diagnosed glioma. Study-wide findings and caveats: Pseudoprogression apparently tracked independently of changes in top peripheral T cell clonotypes.

Looked up from germline, CDR1 is GTSNPN and CDR2 is SVGIG (reference sequence). V shed 5 bases, J shed 8 bases, and the junction held 7 bases outside the gene matches. CDR3 length: 14 residues. In the case of this clone: Its antigen is unknown.

TCRdb's table, derived via immunoSEQ multiplex PCR, lists solely in-frame clones and lacks some. The data contain roughly 38,000 clones, just under 80% of them seen just once; the ten biggest clones take up approximately 9.1%. This sample's time point: baseline, week 1 (first vaccination visit). Treatment: pre-vaccination baseline after standard-of-care therapy. Donor diagnoses consisted of new WHO grade 3 or 4 IDH1-mutant, ATRX-lost astrocytomas. Sequenced here: PBMCs, sampled from a glioma patient treated with radiotherapy, temozolomide or both. The receptor was isolated from a man between 35 and 55 years old with glioma. Some clones in this sample may be carry-over from other donors' samples. This chain uses TRBV30 with TRBJ1-4; 11 nucleotides align to TRBD1. The CDR3 loop reads CAWRFGTGGEKLFF. Here the CDR3 DNA reads TGTGCCTGGCGTTTCGGGACAGGGGGAGAAAAACTGTTTTTT.